This T cell receptor beta chain was captured by sequencing in a study of blood T cells in healthy people across ages. CDR1 SGHRS and CDR2 YFSETQ come from the germline V gene. V lost 5 bases and J 2 bases, leaving 7 bases between the germline ends. The CDR3 runs to 12 residues. Primed by a sample-barcoded 5' primer and a J-beta primer mix, a second PCR proceeded for about 6 to 11 cycles. MiXCR, run by TCRdb on the 5' RACE reads, gives a single entry per CDR3 protein. The sample lists around 1,000,000 distinct CDR3 sequences; almost 25% were seen once. These same data were also listed under a study on T cells of mothers and their children. That work contributes: Nine systemically healthy Caucasian donors: three mothers, six children.

The sequenced sample was blood. The sequence was collected from a girl aged 2-10 years in good health. This chain uses TRBV5-1 with TRBJ1-1; D unclear. In DNA form, the CDR3 reads TGCGCCAGCAGGAGGGATAACACTGAAGCTTTCTTT. Translation: CASRRDNTEAFF.